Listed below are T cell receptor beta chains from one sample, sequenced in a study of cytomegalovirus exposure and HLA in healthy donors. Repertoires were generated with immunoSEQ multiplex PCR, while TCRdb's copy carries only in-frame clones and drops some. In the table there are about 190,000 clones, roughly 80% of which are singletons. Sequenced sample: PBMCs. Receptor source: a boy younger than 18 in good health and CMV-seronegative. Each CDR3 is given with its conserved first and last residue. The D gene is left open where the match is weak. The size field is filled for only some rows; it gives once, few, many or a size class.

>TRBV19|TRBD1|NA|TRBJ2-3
CASSNRGAGTDTQYF
TGTGCCAGTAGTAACAGGGGCGCGGGCACAGATACGCAGTATTTT
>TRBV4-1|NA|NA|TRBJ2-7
CASSQQYPARNEQYF
TGCGCCAGCAGCCAACAGTACCCCGCACGAAATGAGCAGTACTTC
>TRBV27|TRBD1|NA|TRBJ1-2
CASGSYPGTEDGYTF
TGTGCCAGCGGATCCTACCCCGGGACAGAGGACGGCTACACCTTC
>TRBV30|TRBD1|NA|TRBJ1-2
CACHPLPDRVNYGYTF
TGTGCCTGCCATCCCCTCCCGGACAGGGTTAACTATGGCTACACCTTC
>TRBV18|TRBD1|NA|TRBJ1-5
CASSPQTGVQPQHF
TGTGCCAGCTCTCCACAGACAGGGGTTCAGCCCCAGCATTTT
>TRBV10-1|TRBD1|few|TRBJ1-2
CASSKTDRTYGYTF
TGCGCCAGCAGTAAGACGGACAGGACTTATGGCTACACCTTC
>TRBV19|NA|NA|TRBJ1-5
CASSLSRSGGGNQPQHF
TGTGCCAGTAGTCTATCACGGAGTGGCGGGGGCAATCAGCCCCAGCATTTT
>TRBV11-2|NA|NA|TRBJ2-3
CASSFRDTNPDTQYF
TGTGCCAGCAGCTTCCGGGACACCAACCCAGATACGCAGTATTTT
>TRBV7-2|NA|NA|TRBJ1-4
CASSPRTVNEKLFF
TGTGCCAGCAGCCCACGGACAGTTAATGAAAAACTGTTTTTT
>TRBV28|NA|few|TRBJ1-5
CASDPSGYNQPQHF
TGTGCCAGCGATCCCTCAGGGTACAATCAGCCCCAGCATTTT
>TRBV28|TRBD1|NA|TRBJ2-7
CASSSPGTGKHEQYF
TGTGCCAGCAGTTCCCCCGGGACAGGTAAACACGAGCAGTACTTC
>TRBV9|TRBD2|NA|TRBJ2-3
CASNLGNSGDTQYF
TGTGCCAGCAACCTTGGTAATAGCGGGGATACGCAGTATTTT